Given below is one TCR beta chain in context. Its antigen is as yet unknown. This sample was taken from a study of blood T cells in healthy people across ages. Study-wide background: Per every two T cells, about one barcoded beta molecule was captured by template switching. Points from the study as a whole: Donors of long life had a larger count of naive CD4+ cells and greater diversity than aged donors.

Germline lookup yields CDR1 SGHRS and CDR2 YFSETQ. Trimming cost V 5 bases and J 1 base, with 15 bases left between them. This CDR3 has 15 amino acids. Together with a sample-barcoded 5' primer, a J-beta primer mix was included in a second PCR lasting roughly 6 to 12 cycles. Using its own MiXCR run on the 5' RACE reads, TCRdb lists one record per CDR3 protein. The sample carries some 880,000 distinct CDR3 sequences, around 36% recorded once. This sequence originates from a young man in good health. The V gene is TRBV5-1, the J gene TRBJ1-1, with D possibly TRBD1 on 5 matching bases. Sequenced material: blood. CDR3 region: CASRAAGWRNTEAFF. The DNA for the CDR3 is TGCGCCAGCAGAGCCGCAGGGTGGCGGAACACTGAAGCTTTCTTT.